The 15 T cell receptor beta chains in this list originate from one sample, sequenced in a study of CD8 T cells in Susac syndrome. When the RNA was reverse transcribed, random hexamers were used with an input of roughly 0.5 to 1 ug. Via MiXCR, TCRdb re-called the immunoSEQ multiplex PCR reads, giving one row per CDR3 protein. The sample shows around 160,000 distinct CDR3 sequences, around 94% of them seen only once. The sequenced material came from CD4+ T cells from PBMCs. These receptors were collected from a human donor in good health.

CDR3 sequence: CASSPAGGQETQYF. Here the CDR3 DNA reads TGTGCCAGCAGCCCGGCGGGGGGACAAGAGACCCAGTACTTC. The chain has TRBV9 and TRBJ2-5; 8 bases map to TRBD2. Germline V gene lookup returns CDR1 SGDLS and CDR2 YYNGEE. There are 14 residues in the CDR3. Trimming at V came to 4 bases and at J to 2 bases, leaving 4 bases not matched to a gene.

The chain carries TRBV5-6 and TRBJ2-5; 9 nucleotides match TRBD2. This CDR3 has 14 residues. Germline values: CDR1 SGHDT, CDR2 YYEEEE. V lost 1 base and J lost 4; bases outside the gene matches: 2. CDR3 in DNA: TGTGCCAGCAGCTTGAGACTAGCGGTAGAGACCCAGTACTTC. It codes for CASSLRLAVETQYF. Full variable domain (missing parts from reference TRBV5-6 and TRBJ2-5): DAGVTQSPTHLIKTRGQQVTLRCSPKSGHDTVSWYQQALGQGPQFIFQYYEEEERQRGNFPDRFSGHQFPNYSSELNVNALLLGDSALYLCASSLRLAVETQYFGPGTRLLVL.

The sample holds a few counts of this clonotype. V and J are TRBV2 and TRBJ1-1; D remains unclear. Deletions cut 5 bases from V and 4 bases from J, with 11 bases between. The CDR3 totals 13 residues. The germline V gene encodes CDR1 SNHLY and CDR2 FYNNEI. This CDR3 reads CASSPGVGTEAFF. The CDR3 DNA reads TGTGCCAGCAGTCCCGGGGTGGGCACTGAAGCTTTCTTT.

The CDR3 loop reads CASSETGAHEQYF. The CDR3 coding sequence is TGTGCCAGCAGCGAGACAGGGGCCCACGAGCAGTACTTC. The rearrangement links TRBV7-9 to TRBJ2-7, with 8 nucleotides matching TRBD1. The germline CDR1 and CDR2 sequences are SEHNR and FQNEAQ (reference sequence). This CDR3 has 13 residues. J was trimmed by 5 bases and V by 5 bases; bases with no gene match: 5.

The rearrangement joins TRBV3-1 to TRBJ2-7; D uncertain. This CDR3 comprises 12 residues. Germline V gene data show CDR1 as LGHDT and CDR2 as YNNKEL (reference sequence). With 1 base removed from V and 6 bases from J, the gap between germline ends came to 7 bases. Here the CDR3 reads CASSQGRIEQYF. The CDR3 DNA reads as TGTGCCAGCAGCCAAGGACGGATCGAGCAGTACTTC.

This clonotype was found once. The gene calls are TRBV27 and TRBJ1-6; 9 bases match TRBD1. V was clipped by 5 bases and J by 9 bases; unmatched bases: 11. The CDR3 is 16 amino acids. Germline CDR1 MNHEY, CDR2 SMNVEV (reference sequence). The CDR3 nucleotides read TGTGCCAGCAGTCCGGACAGGGGCCACTCTCGTTCACCCCTCCACTTT. Translation: CASSPDRGHSRSPLHF.

Written as DNA, the CDR3 is TGTGCCAGCAGTGCACCCGGGACAGGGGTCGGGGAGCAGTACTTC. This encodes CASSAPGTGVGEQYF. The chain links TRBV12-3 or TRBV12-4 to TRBJ2-7, with 10 bases matching TRBD1. V lost 5 bases, J lost 7 bases, and 11 bases stayed unmatched. The CDR3 contains 15 residues.

In this sample, this clonotype turned up once. The chain employs TRBV7-9 and TRBJ1-1; TRBD1 might be the D (6 bases). V lost 5 bases and J lost 1, with 11 bases in between. CDR3 length: 14 amino acids. Germline V CDR1 and CDR2: SEHNR, FQNEAQ (reference sequence). The CDR3 spells CASSPGTQNTEAFF. Written as DNA, the CDR3 is TGTGCCAGCAGCCCAGGGACACAGAACACTGAAGCTTTCTTT.

The chain has TRBV5-1 and TRBJ1-6; TRBD1 matches at 9 bases. CDR3 length: 15 amino acids. CDR1 is SGHRS, CDR2 YFSETQ, per germline. V shed 4 bases and J 8 bases; nucleotides not matched to a gene: 7. The CDR3 sequence is CASSRTGARDSPLHF. CDR3 nucleotides: TGCGCCAGCAGCAGGACAGGGGCTAGGGATTCACCCCTCCACTTT.

The J gene is TRBJ1-2, the V gene TRBV2, with D maybe TRBD1 (5 bases). Trimming removed 6 bases at V and 6 bases at J, with 14 bases between. The CDR3 consists of 13 residues. Per the germline V gene, CDR1 is SNHLY and CDR2 is FYNNEI. CDR3 coding DNA: TGTGCCAGCAGCGAACGGGACGAACATGGCTACACCTTC. Its translation is CASSERDEHGYTF.

The J gene is TRBJ2-5, the V gene TRBV6-5, with D perhaps matching TRBD2 (6 bases). The CDR3 contains 13 residues. Germline loops: CDR1 MNHEY, CDR2 SVGAGI. The ends were cut back, 8 bases at V and 7 bases at J, with 17 bases in the middle. The CDR3 here is CASHSGGGSTQYF. The CDR3, as DNA: TGTGCCAGCCACAGCGGTGGAGGGTCGACCCAGTACTTC.

The gene calls are TRBV10-3 and TRBJ1-6; D not resolved. The V end was cut by 6 bases, the J end by 7 bases, with 10 bases between. The CDR3 consists of 13 residues. CDR1 is ENHRY, CDR2 SYGVKD, per germline. CDR3 region: CAIRGLANSPLHF. CDR3 sequence (DNA): TGTGCCATCAGGGGGTTGGCCAATTCACCCCTCCACTTT.

The chain combines TRBV19 with TRBJ2-6; D remains unclear. Germline CDR1 LNHDA, CDR2 SQIVND (reference sequence). The CDR3 covers 12 residues. V was pared by 6 bases and J by 5 bases, with 5 bases between. The CDR3 reads CASRARANVLTF. The CDR3 DNA reads as TGTGCCAGTAGGGCGCGGGCCAACGTCCTGACTTTC.

The chain employs TRBV7-2 and TRBJ2-1, with 7 bases lining up with TRBD1. Germline values: CDR1 SGHTA, CDR2 FQGNSA. The CDR3 has 14 residues. V shed 5 bases and J 9 bases; nucleotides not matched to a gene: 10. CDR3 protein: CASSLRQGQLEQFF. For the CDR3, the DNA is TGTGCCAGCAGCCTTCGCCAGGGACAGCTTGAGCAGTTCTTC.

The V and J genes are TRBV4-1 and TRBJ2-7, with 7 bases lining up with TRBD1. The CDR3 has 14 residues. Germline assignment: CDR1 MGHRA and CDR2 YSYEKL. Trimming took 7 bases from V and 2 from J; bases not matched to a gene: 8. The CDR3, as DNA: TGCGCCAGCAACCCACGGGACAGCACCTACGAGCAGTACTTC. Protein: CASNPRDSTYEQYF.